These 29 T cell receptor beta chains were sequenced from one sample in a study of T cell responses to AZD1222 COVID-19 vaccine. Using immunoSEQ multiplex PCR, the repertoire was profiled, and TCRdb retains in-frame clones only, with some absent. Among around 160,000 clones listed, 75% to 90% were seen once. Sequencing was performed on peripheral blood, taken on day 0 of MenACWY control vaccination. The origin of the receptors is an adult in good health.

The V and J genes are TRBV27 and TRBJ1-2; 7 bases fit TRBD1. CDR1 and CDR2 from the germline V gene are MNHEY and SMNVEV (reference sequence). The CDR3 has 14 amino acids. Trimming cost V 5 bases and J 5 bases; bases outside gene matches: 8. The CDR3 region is CASSAKGGWYGYTF. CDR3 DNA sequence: TGTGCCAGCAGTGCGAAAGGGGGCTGGTATGGCTACACCTTC.

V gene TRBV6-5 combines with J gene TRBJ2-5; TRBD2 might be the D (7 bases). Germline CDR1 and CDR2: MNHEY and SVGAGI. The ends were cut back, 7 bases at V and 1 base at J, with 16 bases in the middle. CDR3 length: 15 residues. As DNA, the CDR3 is TGTGCCAGCAACCACGCGGGGGCCTTCCAAGAGACCCAGTACTTC. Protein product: CASNHAGAFQETQYF.

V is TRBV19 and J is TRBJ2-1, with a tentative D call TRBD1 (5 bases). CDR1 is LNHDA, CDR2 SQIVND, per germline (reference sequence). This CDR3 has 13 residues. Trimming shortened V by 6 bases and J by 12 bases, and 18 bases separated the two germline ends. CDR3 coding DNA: TGTGCCAGTAGCCTGGGGCAGCGTGGGTGGCAGTTCTTC. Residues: CASSLGQRGWQFF. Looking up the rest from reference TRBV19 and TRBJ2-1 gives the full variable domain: DGGITQSPKYLFRKEGQNVTLSCEQNLNHDAMYWYRQDPGQGLRLIYYSQIVNDFQKGDIAEGYSVSREKKESFPLTVTSAQKNPTAFYLCASSLGQRGWQFFGPGTRLTVL.

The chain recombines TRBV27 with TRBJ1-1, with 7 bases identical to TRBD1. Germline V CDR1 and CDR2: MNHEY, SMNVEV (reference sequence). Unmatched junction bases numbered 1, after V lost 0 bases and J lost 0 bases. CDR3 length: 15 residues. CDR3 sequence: CASSLSTGMNTEAFF. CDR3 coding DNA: TGTGCCAGCAGTTTATCGACAGGGATGAACACTGAAGCTTTCTTT.

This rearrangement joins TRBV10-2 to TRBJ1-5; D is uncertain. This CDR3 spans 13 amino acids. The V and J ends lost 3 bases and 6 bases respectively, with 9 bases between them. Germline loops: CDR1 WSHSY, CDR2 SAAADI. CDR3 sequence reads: CASSDPLVQPQHF. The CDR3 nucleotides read TGCGCCAGCAGTGACCCTCTAGTTCAGCCCCAGCATTTT.

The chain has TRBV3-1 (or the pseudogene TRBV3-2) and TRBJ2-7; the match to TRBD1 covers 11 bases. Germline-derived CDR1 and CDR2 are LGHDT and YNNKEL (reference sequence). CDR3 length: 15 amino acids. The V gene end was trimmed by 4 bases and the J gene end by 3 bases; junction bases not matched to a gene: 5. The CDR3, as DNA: TGTGCCAGCAGCCCGGGACAGGGGGTCTTCTACGAGCAGTACTTC. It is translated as CASSPGQGVFYEQYF.

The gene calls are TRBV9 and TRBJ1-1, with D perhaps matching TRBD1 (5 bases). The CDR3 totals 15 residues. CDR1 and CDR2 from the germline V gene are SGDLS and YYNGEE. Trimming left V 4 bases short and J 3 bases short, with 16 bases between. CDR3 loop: CASSPWEGRDTEAFF. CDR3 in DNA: TGTGCCAGCAGCCCTTGGGAGGGGCGGGACACTGAAGCTTTCTTT.

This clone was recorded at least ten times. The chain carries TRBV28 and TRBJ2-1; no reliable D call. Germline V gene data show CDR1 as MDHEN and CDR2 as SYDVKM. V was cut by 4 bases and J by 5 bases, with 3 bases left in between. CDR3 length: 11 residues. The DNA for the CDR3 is TGTGCCAGCAGTTCTAACAATGAGCAGTTCTTC. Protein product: CASSSNNEQFF.

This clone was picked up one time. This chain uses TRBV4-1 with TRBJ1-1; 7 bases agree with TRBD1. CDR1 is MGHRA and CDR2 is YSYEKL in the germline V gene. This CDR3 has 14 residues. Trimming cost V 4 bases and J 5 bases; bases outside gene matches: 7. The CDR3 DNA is TGCGCCAGCAGCCTCCGACAGGGAGGGACTGAAGCTTTCTTT. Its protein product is CASSLRQGGTEAFF.

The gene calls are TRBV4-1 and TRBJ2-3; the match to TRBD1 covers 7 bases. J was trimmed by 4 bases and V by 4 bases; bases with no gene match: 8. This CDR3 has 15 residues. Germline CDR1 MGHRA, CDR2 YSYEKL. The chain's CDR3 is CASSLLSQGADTQYF. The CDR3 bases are TGCGCCAGCAGCCTCCTTTCCCAGGGGGCAGATACGCAGTATTTT.

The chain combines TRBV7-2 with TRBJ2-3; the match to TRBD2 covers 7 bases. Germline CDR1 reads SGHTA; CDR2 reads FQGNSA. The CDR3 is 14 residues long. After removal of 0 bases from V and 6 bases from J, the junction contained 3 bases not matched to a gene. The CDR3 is CASSLAAGVDTQYF. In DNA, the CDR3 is TGTGCCAGCAGCTTAGCGGCGGGGGTGGATACGCAGTATTTT.

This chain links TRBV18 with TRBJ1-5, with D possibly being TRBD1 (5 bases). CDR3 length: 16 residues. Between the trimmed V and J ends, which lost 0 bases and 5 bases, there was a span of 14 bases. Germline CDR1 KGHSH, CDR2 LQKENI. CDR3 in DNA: TGTGCCAGCTCACCACCGGGGCACCGGCGGGATCAGCCCCAGCATTTT. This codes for CASSPPGHRRDQPQHF. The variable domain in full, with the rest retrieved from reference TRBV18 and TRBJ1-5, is NAGVMQNPRHLVRRRGQEARLRCSPMKGHSHVYWYRQLPEEGLKFMVYLQKENIIDESGMPKERFSAEFPKEGPSILRIQQVVRGDSAAYFCASSPPGHRRDQPQHFGDGTRLSIL.

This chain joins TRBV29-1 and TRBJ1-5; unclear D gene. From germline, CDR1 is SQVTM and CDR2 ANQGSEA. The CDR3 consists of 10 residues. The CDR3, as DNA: TGCATCAATAGCAATCAGCCCCAGCATTTT. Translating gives CINSNQPQHF.

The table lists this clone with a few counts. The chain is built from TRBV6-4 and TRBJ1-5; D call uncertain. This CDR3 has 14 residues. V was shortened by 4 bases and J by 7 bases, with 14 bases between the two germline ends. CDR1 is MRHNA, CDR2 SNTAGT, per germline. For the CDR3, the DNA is TGTGCCAGCAGTGTTGACTCTGGGGTCCAGCCCCAGCATTTT. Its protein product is CASSVDSGVQPQHF.

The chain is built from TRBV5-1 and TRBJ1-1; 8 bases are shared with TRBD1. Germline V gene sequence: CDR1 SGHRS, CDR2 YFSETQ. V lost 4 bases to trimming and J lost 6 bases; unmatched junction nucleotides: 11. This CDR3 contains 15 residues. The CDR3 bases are TGCGCCAGCAGCCACGGACAGGGCGGGGGCTCTGAAGCTTTCTTT. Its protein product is CASSHGQGGGSEAFF.

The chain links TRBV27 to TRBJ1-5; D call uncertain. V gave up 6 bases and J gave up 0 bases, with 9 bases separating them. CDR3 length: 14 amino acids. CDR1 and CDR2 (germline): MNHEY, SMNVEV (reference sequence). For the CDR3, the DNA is TGTGCCAGCAGACCACTTAGTAGCAATCAGCCCCAGCATTTT. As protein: CASRPLSSNQPQHF.

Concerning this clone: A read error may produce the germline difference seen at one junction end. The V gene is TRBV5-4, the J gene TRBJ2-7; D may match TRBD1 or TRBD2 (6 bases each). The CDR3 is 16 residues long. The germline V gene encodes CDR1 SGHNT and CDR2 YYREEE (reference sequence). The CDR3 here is CASSLGKWTESTEGDF. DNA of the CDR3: TGTGCCAGCAGCTTGGGAAAATGGACGGAAAGTACGGAGGGGGACTTC.

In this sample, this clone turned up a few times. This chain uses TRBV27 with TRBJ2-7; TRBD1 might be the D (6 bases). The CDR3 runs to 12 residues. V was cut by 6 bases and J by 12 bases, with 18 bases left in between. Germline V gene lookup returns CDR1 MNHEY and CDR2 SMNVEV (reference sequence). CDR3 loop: CASRDLWTVPYF. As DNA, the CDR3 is TGTGCCAGCAGGGACCTCTGGACAGTCCCGTACTTC.

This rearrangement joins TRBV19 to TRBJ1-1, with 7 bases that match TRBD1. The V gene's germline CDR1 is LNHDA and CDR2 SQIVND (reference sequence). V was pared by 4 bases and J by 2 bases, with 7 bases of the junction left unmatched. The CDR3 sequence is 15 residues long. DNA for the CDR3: TGTGCCAGTAGTACCCGACAGGGCGCTAACACTGAAGCTTTCTTT. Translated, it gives CASSTRQGANTEAFF.

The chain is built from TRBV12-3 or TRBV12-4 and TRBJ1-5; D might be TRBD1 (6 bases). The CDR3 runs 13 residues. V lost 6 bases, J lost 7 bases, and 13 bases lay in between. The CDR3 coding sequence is TGTGCCAGCAGCGTCCCGGGGGCACAGCCCCAGCATTTT. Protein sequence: CASSVPGAQPQHF.

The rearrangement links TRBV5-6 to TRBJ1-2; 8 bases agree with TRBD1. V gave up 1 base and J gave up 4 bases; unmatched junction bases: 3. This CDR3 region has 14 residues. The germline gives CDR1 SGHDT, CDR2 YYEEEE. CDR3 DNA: TGTGCCAGCAGCTTGAGACAGGGGACCTATGGCTACACCTTC. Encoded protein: CASSLRQGTYGYTF.

CDR3 in amino acids: CASTGSSYNSPLHF. For the CDR3, the DNA is TGTGCCAGTACGGGGAGCTCCTATAATTCACCCCTCCACTTT. The V gene is TRBV19, the J gene TRBJ1-6; D call uncertain. Germline V gene data show CDR1 as LNHDA and CDR2 as SQIVND (reference sequence). V was cut by 7 bases and J by 0 bases, with 7 bases left in between. The CDR3 contains 14 residues.

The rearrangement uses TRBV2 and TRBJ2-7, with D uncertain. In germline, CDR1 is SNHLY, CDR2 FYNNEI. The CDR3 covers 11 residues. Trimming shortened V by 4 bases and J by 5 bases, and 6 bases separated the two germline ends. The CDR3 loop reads CASSGHDEQYF. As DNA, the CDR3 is TGTGCCAGCAGTGGTCACGACGAGCAGTACTTC. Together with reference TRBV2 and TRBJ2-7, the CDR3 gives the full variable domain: EPEVTQTPSHQVTQMGQEVILRCVPISNHLYFYWYRQILGQKVEFLVSFYNNEISEKSEIFDDQFSVERPDGSNFTLKIRSTKLEDSAMYFCASSGHDEQYFGPGTRLTVT.

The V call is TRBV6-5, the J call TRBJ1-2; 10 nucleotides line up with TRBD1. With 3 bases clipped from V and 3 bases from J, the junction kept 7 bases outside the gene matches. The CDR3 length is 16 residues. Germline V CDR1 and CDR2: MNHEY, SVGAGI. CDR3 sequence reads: CASSYSSTGGYYGYTF. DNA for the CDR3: TGTGCCAGCAGTTATTCATCGACAGGGGGCTACTATGGCTACACCTTC.

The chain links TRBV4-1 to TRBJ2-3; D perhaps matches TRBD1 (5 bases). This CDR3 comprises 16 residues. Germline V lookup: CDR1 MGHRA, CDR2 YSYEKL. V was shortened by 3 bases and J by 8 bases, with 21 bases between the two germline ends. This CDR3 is CASSQTVLQTAGTQYF. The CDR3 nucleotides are TGCGCCAGCAGCCAGACAGTACTTCAAACAGCAGGTACGCAGTATTTT.

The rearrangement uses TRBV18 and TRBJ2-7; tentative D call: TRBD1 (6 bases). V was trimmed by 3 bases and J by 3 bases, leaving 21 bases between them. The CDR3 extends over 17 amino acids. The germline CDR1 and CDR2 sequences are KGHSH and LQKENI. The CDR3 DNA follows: TGTGCCAGCTCACCGGGGGTCTGGGACACCTTTAACTACGAGCAGTACTTC. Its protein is CASSPGVWDTFNYEQYF.

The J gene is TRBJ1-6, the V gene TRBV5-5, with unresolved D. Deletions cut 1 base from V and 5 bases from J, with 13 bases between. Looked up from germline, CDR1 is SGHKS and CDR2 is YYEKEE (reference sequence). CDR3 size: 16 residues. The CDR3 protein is CASSLNTRADNSPLHF. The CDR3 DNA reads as TGTGCCAGCAGCTTGAATACGAGGGCGGATAATTCACCCCTCCACTTT.

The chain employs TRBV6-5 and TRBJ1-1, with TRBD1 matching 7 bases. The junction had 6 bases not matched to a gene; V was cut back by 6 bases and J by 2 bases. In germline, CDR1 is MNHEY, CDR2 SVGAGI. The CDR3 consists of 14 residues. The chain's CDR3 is CASSPGTENTEAFF. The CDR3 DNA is TGTGCCAGCAGCCCCGGGACAGAAAACACTGAAGCTTTCTTT.

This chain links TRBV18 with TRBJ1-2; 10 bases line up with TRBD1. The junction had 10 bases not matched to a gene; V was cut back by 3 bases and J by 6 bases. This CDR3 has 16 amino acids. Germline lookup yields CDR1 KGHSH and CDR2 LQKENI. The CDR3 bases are TGTGCCAGCTCACCTGGGACAGGGGCCGTGGGGGATGGCTACACCTTC. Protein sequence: CASSPGTGAVGDGYTF.